This is a list of T cell receptor beta chains from one sample in a study of blood T cell repertoires in COVID-19. Libraries were prepared by immunoSEQ multiplex PCR; TCRdb keeps only in-frame clonotypes and omits some of them. The repertoire includes roughly 24,000 clones, 90% of them detected once, and 1.5% to 2% sits in the top ten. Sequenced input: peripheral blood. These receptors came from a woman aged 55 to 70 with active COVID-19. Both conserved end residues are part of each CDR3. D genes are given only for firm matches. Clone size is stated in some rows and not others, as once, few, many or a class when expanded.

DNA | CDR3 | J | V | size | D
TGTGCCAGCAGGGGGGACAGGCATCCGAACACTGAAGCTTTCTTT | CASRGDRHPNTEAFF | TRBJ1-1 | TRBV7-8 | NA | TRBD1
TGTGCCAGCTGGGAGTGGGAGGCCCGGGAGACCCAGTACTTC | CASWEWEARETQYF | TRBJ2-5 | TRBV6-5 | NA | NA
TGTGCCAGCAGCTCGGTGTCCTTGAGCTCCTACGAGCAGTACTTC | CASSSVSLSSYEQYF | TRBJ2-7 | TRBV7-2 | once | NA
TGTGCCAGCAGCCCCTCCGGACTAGCGTCGAGAACCGGGGAGCTGTTTTTT | CASSPSGLASRTGELFF | TRBJ2-2 | TRBV7-2 | NA | TRBD2
TGTGCCAGCAGTTTAGGCCCCAGGGATGTGCCCCAGCATTTT | CASSLGPRDVPQHF | TRBJ1-5 | TRBV27 | few | NA
TGTGCCAGCAGCGTACGGACTATAAATGAGCAGTTCTTC | CASSVRTINEQFF | TRBJ2-1 | TRBV9 | NA | NA
TGTGCCTGGAGAACTGCAGGGGGTGGAGAGACCCAGTACTTC | CAWRTAGGGETQYF | TRBJ2-5 | TRBV30 | NA | TRBD1
TGTGCCAGCAGCTCCATGACAGGTTTGCCAGATACGCAGTATTTT | CASSSMTGLPDTQYF | TRBJ2-3 | TRBV7-2 | large | NA
TGTGCCAGCGCCCGAGGCGGTAGCACTGAAGCTTTCTTT | CASARGGSTEAFF | TRBJ1-1 | TRBV11-2 | few | NA
TGTGCCTGGCGCAGGGACAGGGGGGGGACTGAAGCTTTCTTT | CAWRRDRGGTEAFF | TRBJ1-1 | TRBV30 | NA | TRBD1
TGCGCCAGCGCGACAGGGGACGACGAGCAGTACTTC | CASATGDDEQYF | TRBJ2-7 | TRBV5-1 | NA | TRBD1
TGCAGCGTTGGCCGGGAGCCAGAGAACACCGGGGAGCTGTTTTTT | CSVGREPENTGELFF | TRBJ2-2 | TRBV29-1 | NA | NA
TGTGCCAGCAGCCCATTCGGGGAGACCTGGGTCTACGAGCAGTACTTC | CASSPFGETWVYEQYF | TRBJ2-7 | TRBV7-6 | NA | NA
TGTGCCAGCAGTCCCGGGACTAGCGGGATGCCCTACGAGCAGTACTTC | CASSPGTSGMPYEQYF | TRBJ2-7 | TRBV3-1/TRBV3-2 | NA | TRBD2
TGTGCCACCAGCAGAGATGTCGGGACAGGGGTGGCCGGGGAGCTGTTTTTT | CATSRDVGTGVAGELFF | TRBJ2-2 | TRBV15 | NA | TRBD1
TGTGCCAGCAGGGGGCTAGAGAACACCGGGGAGCTGTTTTTT | CASRGLENTGELFF | TRBJ2-2 | TRBV2 | NA | NA
TGTGCCAGCAGCCCGGGGGGCTCCTACGAGCAGTACTTC | CASSPGGSYEQYF | TRBJ2-7 | TRBV12-3/TRBV12-4 | NA | TRBD2
TGTGCCACCAGTGATGGAGGGAAGTACGAGCAGTACTTC | CATSDGGKYEQYF | TRBJ2-7 | TRBV24-1 | NA | NA
TGTGCCAGCGCCTCGGATGCGGGAGGGACAACCCACACAGATACGCAGTATTTT | CASASDAGGTTHTDTQYF | TRBJ2-3 | TRBV7-2 | NA | TRBD2
TGTGCCAGCAGGGGACAGGCAGAGACCCAGTACTTC | CASRGQAETQYF | TRBJ2-5 | TRBV12-3/TRBV12-4 | NA | TRBD1